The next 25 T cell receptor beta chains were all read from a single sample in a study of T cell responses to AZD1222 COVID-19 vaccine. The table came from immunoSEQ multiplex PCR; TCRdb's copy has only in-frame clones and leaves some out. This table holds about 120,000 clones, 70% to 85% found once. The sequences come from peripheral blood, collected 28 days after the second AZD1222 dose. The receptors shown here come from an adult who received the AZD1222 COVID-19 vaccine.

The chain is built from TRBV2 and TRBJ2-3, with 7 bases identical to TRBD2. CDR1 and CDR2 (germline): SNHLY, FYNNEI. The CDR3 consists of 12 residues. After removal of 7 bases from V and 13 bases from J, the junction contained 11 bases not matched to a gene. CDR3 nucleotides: TGTGCCAGCACCCCTAGCGGAACGGCGAAGTATTTT. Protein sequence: CASTPSGTAKYF.

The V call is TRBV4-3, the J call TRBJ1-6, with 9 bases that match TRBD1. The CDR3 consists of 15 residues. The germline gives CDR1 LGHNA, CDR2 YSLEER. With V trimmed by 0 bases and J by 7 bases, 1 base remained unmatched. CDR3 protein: CASSQDGQGNSPLHF. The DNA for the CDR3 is TGCGCCAGCAGCCAAGACGGACAGGGGAATTCACCCCTCCACTTT.

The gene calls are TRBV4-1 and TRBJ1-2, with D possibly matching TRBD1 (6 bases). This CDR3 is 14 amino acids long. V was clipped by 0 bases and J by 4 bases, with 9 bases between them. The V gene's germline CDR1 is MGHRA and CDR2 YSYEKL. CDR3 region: CASSQERGGYGYTF. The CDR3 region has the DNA TGCGCCAGCAGCCAAGAGAGGGGGGGCTATGGCTACACCTTC.

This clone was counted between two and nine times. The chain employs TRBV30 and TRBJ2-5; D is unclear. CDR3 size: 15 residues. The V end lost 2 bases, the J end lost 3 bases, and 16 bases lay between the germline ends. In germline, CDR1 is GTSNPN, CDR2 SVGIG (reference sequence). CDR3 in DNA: TGTGCCTGGAGTCCCCTGGGTACGAGCAAAGAGACCCAGTACTTC. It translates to CAWSPLGTSKETQYF. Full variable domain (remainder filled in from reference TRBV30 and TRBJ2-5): SQTIHQWPATLVQPVGSPLSLECTVEGTSNPNLYWYRQAAGRGLQLLFYSVGIGQISSEVPQNLSASRPQDRQFILSSKKLLLSDSGFYLCAWSPLGTSKETQYFGPGTRLLVL.

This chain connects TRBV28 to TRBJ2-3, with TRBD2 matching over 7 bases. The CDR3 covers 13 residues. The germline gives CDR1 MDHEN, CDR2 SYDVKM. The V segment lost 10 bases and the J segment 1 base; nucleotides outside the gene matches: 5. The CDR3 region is CATRSGGTDTQYF. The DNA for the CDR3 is TGTGCCACGAGAAGCGGGGGCACAGATACGCAGTATTTT.

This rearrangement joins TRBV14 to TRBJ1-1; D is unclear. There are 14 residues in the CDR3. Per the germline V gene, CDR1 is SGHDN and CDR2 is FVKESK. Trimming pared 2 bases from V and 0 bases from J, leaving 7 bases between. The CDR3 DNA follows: TGTGCCAGCAGCCAACATGGAATGAACACTGAAGCTTTCTTT. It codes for CASSQHGMNTEAFF.

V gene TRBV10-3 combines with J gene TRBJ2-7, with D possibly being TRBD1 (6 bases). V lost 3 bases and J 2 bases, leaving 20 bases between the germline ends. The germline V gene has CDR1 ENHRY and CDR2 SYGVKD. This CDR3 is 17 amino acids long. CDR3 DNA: TGTGCCATCAGTGACTCTGGGGCCCGGACAGCCCCCTACGAGCAGTACTTC. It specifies CAISDSGARTAPYEQYF.

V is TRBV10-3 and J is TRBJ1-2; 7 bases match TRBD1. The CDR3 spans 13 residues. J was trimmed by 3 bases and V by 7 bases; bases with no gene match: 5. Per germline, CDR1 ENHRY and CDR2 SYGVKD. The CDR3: CAITDRNYYGYTF. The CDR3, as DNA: TGTGCCATCACGGACAGGAACTACTATGGCTACACCTTC.

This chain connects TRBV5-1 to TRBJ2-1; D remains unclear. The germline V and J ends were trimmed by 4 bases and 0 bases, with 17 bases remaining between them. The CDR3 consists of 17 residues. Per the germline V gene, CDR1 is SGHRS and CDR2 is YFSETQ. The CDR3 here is CASSPTSVEPSYNEQFF. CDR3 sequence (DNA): TGCGCCAGCAGCCCGACATCGGTCGAGCCCTCCTACAATGAGCAGTTCTTC.

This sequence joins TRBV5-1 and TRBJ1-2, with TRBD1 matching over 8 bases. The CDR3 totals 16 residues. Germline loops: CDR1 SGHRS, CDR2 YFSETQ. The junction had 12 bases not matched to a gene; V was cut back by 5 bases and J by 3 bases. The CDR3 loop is CASSSGTGDRYYGYTF. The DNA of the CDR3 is TGCGCCAGCAGTTCCGGGACAGGAGATAGATACTATGGCTACACCTTC.

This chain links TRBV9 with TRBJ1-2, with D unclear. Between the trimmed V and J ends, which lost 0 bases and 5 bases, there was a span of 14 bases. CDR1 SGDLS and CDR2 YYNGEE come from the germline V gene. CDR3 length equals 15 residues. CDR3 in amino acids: CASSVELDARYGYTF. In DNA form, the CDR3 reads TGTGCCAGCAGCGTAGAACTTGATGCGCGGTATGGCTACACCTTC.

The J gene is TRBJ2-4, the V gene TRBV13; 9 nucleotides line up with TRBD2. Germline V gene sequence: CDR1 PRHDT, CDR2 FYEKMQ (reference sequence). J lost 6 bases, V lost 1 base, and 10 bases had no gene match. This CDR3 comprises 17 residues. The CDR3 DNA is TGTGCCAGCAGCTTAGTGTTGGCGGGGGGGCACCGAAACATTCAGTACTTC. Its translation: CASSLVLAGGHRNIQYF.

Written as DNA, the CDR3 is TGCGCCAGCAGCCAGGTTGATGCGCCGCAAGGGAACTATGGCTACACCTTC. Its protein is CASSQVDAPQGNYGYTF. The genes are TRBV4-3 and TRBJ1-2, with D unresolved. The CDR3 consists of 17 residues. Germline assignment: CDR1 LGHNA and CDR2 YSLEER. Trimming stripped 3 bases from V and 2 bases from J, with 19 bases between.

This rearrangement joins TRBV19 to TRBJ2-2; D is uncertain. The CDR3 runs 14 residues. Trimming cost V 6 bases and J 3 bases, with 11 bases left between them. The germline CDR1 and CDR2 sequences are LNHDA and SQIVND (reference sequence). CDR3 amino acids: CASSRLRDTGELFF. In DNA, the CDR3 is TGTGCCAGTAGCCGCCTAAGAGACACCGGGGAGCTGTTTTTT.

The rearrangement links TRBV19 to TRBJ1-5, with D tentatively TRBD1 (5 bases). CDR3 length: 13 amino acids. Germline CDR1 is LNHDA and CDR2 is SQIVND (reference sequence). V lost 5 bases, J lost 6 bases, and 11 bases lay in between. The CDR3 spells CASSSRVAQPQHF. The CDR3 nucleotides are TGTGCCAGTAGTTCCAGGGTGGCTCAGCCCCAGCATTTT.

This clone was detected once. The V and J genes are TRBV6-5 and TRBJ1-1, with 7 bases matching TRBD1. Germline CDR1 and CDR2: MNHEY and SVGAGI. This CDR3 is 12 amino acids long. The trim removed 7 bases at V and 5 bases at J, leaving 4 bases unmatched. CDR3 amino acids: CASKGGLTEAFF. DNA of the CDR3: TGTGCCAGCAAAGGGGGCTTAACTGAAGCTTTCTTT.

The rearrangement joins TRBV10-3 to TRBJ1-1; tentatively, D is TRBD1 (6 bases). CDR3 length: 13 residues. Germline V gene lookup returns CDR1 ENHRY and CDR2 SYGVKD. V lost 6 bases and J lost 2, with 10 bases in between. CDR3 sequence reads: CAIRTGANTEAFF. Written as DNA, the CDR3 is TGTGCCATCAGAACGGGGGCAAACACTGAAGCTTTCTTT.

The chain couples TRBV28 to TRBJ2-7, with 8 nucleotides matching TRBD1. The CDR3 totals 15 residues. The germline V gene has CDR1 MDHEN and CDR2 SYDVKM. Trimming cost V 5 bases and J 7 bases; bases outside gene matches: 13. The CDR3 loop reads CASSTPGTGAREQYF. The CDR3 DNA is TGTGCCAGCAGTACCCCCGGGACAGGAGCCAGGGAGCAGTACTTC.

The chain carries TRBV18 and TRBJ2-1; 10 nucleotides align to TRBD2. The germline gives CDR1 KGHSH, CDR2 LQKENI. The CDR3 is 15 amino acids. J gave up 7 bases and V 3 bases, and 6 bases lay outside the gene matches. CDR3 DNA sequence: TGTGCCAGCTCACCCTTAGCGACTAGCGGGAATGAGCAGTTCTTC. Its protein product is CASSPLATSGNEQFF.

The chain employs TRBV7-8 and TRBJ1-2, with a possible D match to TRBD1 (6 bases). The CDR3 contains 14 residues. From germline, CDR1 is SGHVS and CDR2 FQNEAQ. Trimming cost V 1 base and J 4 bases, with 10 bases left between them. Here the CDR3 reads CASSLDPGVYGYTF. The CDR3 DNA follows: TGTGCCAGCAGCTTAGATCCAGGGGTCTATGGCTACACCTTC.

The DNA of the CDR3 is TGTGCCAGCAGCCCCGGGATCGGAGGCTCTGGAAACACCATATATTTT. This sequence encodes CASSPGIGGSGNTIYF. This chain links TRBV7-8 with TRBJ1-3; no firm D call. The CDR3 extends over 16 amino acids. Germline-derived CDR1 and CDR2 are SGHVS and FQNEAQ. Deletions cut 5 bases from V and 0 bases from J, with 14 bases between. Filled out from reference TRBV7-8 and TRBJ1-3, the complete variable domain reads GAGVSQSPRYKVAKRGQDVALRCDPISGHVSLFWYQQALGQGPEFLTYFQNEAQLDKSGLPSDRFFAERPEGSVSTLKIQRTQQEDSAVYLCASSPGIGGSGNTIYFGEGSWLTVV.

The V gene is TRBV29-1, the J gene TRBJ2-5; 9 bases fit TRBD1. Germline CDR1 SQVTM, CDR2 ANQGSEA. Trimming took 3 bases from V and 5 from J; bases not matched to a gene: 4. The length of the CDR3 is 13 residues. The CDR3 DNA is TGCAGCGTTGAGACAGGGGGTTCGGAGACCCAGTACTTC. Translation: CSVETGGSETQYF.

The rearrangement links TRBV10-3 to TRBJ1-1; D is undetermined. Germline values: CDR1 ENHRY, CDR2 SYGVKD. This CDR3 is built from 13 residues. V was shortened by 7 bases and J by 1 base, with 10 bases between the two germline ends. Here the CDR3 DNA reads TGTGCCATCATGACCGAATGGAACACTGAAGCTTTCTTT. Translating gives CAIMTEWNTEAFF.

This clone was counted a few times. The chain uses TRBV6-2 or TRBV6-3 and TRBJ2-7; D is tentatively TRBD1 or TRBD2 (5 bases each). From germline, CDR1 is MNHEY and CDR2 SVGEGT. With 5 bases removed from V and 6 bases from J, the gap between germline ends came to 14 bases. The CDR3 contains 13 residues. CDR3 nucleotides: TGTGCCAGCAGTCGCCTCCAGGGACGCGAGCAGTACTTC. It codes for CASSRLQGREQYF.

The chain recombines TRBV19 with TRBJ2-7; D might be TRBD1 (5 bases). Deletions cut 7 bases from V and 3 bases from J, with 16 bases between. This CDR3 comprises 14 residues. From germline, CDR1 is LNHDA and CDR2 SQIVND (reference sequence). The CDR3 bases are TGTGCCAGTACCCCATGGGGCAGGGACTACGAGCAGTACTTC. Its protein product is CASTPWGRDYEQYF. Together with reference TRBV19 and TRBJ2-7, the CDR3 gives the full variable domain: DGGITQSPKYLFRKEGQNVTLSCEQNLNHDAMYWYRQDPGQGLRLIYYSQIVNDFQKGDIAEGYSVSREKKESFPLTVTSAQKNPTAFYLCASTPWGRDYEQYFGPGTRLTVT.